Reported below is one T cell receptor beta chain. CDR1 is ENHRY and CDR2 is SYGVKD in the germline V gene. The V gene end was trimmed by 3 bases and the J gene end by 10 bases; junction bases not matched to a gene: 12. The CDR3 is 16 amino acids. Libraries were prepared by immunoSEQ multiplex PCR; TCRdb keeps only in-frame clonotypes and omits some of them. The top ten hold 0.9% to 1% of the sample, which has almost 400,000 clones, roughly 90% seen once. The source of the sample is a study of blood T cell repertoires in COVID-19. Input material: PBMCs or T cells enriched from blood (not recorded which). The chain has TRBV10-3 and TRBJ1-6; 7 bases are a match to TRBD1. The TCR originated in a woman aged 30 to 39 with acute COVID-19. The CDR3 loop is CAISDLVRGNGSPLHF. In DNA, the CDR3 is TGTGCCATCAGTGATCTGGTCAGGGGGAATGGGTCACCCCTCCACTTT.